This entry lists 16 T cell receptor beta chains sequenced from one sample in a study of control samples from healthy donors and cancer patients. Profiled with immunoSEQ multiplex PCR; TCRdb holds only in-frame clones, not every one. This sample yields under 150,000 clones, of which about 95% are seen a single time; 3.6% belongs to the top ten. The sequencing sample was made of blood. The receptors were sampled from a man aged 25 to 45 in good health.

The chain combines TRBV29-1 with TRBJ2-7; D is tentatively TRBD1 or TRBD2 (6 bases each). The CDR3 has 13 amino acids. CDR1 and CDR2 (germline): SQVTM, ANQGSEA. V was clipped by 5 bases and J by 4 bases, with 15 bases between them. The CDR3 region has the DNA TGCAGCGTTCGAAAACAGGGAGGATACGAGCAGTACTTC. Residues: CSVRKQGGYEQYF.

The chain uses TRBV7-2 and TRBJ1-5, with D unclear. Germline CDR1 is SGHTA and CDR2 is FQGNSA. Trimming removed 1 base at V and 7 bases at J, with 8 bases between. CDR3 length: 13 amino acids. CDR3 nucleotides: TGTGCCAGCAGCTTAGAGGTGGTACAGCCCCAGCATTTT. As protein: CASSLEVVQPQHF.

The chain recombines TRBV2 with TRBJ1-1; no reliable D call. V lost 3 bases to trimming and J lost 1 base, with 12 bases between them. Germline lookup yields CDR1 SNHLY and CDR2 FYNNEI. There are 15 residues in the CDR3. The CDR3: CASSEEQPSNTEAFF. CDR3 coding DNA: TGTGCCAGCAGTGAGGAGCAGCCTTCGAACACTGAAGCTTTCTTT.

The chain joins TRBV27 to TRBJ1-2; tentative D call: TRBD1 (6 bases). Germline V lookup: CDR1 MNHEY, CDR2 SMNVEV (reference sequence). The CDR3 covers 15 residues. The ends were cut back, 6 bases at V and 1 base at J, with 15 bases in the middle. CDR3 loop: CASRTQQGSNYGYTF. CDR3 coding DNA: TGTGCCAGCAGAACACAACAGGGCAGTAACTATGGCTACACCTTC.

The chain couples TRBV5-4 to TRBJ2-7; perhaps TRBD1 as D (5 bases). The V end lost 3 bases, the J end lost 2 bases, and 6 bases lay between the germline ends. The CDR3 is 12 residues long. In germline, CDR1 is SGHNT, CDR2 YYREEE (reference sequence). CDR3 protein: CASSSRAYEQYF. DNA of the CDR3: TGTGCCAGCAGCTCCAGGGCCTACGAGCAGTACTTC.

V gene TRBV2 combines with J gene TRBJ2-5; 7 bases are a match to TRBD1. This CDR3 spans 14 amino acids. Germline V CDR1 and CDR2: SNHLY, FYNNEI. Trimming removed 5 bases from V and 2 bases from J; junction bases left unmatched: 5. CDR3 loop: CASSTTGPQETQYF. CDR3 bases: TGTGCCAGCAGTACGACAGGGCCACAAGAGACCCAGTACTTC.

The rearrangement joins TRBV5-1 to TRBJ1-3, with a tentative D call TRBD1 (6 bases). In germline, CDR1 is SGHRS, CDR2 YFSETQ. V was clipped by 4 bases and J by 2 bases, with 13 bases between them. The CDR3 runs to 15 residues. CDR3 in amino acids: CASSPYGQPGNTIYF. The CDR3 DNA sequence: TGCGCCAGCAGCCCCTACGGACAGCCTGGAAACACCATATATTTT.

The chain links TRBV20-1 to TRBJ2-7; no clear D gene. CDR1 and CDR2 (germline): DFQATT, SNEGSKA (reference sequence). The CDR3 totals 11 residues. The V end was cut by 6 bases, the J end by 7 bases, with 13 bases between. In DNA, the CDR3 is TGCAGTGCGATACCACTGGGGGAGCAGTACTTC. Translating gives CSAIPLGEQYF.

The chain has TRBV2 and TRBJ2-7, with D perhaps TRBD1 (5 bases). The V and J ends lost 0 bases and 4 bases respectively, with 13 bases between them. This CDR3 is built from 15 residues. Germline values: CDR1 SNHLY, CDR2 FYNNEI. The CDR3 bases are TGTGCCAGCAGTGAAGCAGGGGCGATCGGGTACGAGCAGTACTTC. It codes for CASSEAGAIGYEQYF.

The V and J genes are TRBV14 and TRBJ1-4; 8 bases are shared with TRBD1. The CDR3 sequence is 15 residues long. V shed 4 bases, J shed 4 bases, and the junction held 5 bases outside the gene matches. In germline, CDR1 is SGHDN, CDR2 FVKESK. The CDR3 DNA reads TGTGCCAGCAGCCTTCTGGGACAGGTTAATGAAAAACTGTTTTTT. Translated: CASSLLGQVNEKLFF.

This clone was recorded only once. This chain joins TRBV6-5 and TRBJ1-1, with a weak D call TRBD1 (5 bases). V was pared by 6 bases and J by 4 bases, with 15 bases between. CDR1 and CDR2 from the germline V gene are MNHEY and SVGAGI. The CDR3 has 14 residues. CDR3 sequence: CASSPGSWGTEAFF. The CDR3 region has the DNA TGTGCCAGCAGCCCAGGGAGCTGGGGCACTGAAGCTTTCTTT.

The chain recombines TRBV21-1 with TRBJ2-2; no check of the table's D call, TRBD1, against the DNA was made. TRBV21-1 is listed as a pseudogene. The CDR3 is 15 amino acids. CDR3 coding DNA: TGTGCCAGCAACCAGACAGGGGCGAACACCGGGGAGCTGTTTTTT. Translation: CASNQTGANTGELFF.

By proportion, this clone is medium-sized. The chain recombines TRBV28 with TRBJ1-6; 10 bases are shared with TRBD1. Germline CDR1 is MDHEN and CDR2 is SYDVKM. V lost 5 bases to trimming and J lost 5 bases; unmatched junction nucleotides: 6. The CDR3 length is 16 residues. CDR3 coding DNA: TGTGCCAGCAGTGACCGGGACAGGGGAGATAATTCACCCCTCCACTTT. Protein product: CASSDRDRGDNSPLHF.

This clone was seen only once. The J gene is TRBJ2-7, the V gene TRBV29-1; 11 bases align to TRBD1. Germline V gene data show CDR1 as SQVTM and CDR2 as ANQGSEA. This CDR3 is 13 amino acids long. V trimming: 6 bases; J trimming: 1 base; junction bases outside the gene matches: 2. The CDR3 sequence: CSVGTGGSYEQYF. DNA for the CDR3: TGCAGCGTCGGGACAGGGGGTTCCTACGAGCAGTACTTC.

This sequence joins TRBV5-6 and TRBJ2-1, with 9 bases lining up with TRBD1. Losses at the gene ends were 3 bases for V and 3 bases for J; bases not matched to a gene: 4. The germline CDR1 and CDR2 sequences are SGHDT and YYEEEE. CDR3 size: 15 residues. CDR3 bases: TGTGCCAGCAGCTCCGGGACAGGGCACTACAATGAGCAGTTCTTC. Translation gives CASSSGTGHYNEQFF.

Written as DNA, the CDR3 is TGTGCCAGTAGTATAGATCCCCCGGGGGTCGCTGGTCAAGAGACCCAGTACTTC. This codes for CASSIDPPGVAGQETQYF. The J gene is TRBJ2-5, the V gene TRBV19, with D possibly matching TRBD2 (6 bases). The V gene lost 0 bases and the J gene lost 2 bases, with 19 bases spanning the gap. Germline CDR1 LNHDA, CDR2 SQIVND (reference sequence). The length of the CDR3 is 18 residues.